This entry is about one TCR beta chain. This specimen comes from a study of blood T cell repertoires in COVID-19. Study overall: Material from acute and convalescent COVID-19 was sourced from the United States, Italy and Spain. The cDNA or gDNA used as material had been derived from T cells, B-cell-depleted T cells, or PBMCs.

The CDR3 is 19 residues long. Germline assignment: CDR1 LNHDA and CDR2 SQIVND (reference sequence). Trimming cost V 4 bases and J 0 bases, with 23 bases left between them. In the original processing: Estimation of nucleated cell counts relied on the amplification of reference gene primers. Clones were sequenced by immunoSEQ multiplex PCR, and TCRdb holds only the in-frame ones, with some missing. V and J calls and clone size are copied from that table; D and trimming were computed from the DNA. The data show 200,000 to 300,000 clones, approximately 80% seen once. The rearrangement joins TRBV19 to TRBJ2-3, with a possible D match to TRBD1 (6 bases). The source of this sequence is a woman aged 60-75 years with active or convalescent COVID-19. Sequencing used peripheral blood. The CDR3 DNA is TGTGCCAGTAGTACTAAAAGAGACAGGATTATCACTAGCACAGATACGCAGTATTTT. Its protein is CASSTKRDRIITSTDTQYF.